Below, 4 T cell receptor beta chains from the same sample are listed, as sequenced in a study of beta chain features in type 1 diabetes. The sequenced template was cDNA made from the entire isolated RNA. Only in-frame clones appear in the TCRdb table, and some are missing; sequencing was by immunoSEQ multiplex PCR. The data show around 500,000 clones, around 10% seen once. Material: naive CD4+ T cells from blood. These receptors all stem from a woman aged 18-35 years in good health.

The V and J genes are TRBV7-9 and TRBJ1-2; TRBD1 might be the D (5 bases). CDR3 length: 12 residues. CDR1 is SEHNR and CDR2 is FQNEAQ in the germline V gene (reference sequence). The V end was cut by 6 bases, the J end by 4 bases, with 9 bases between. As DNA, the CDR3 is TGTGCCAGCAGACAGGCAGCCTATGGCTACACCTTC. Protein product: CASRQAAYGYTF.

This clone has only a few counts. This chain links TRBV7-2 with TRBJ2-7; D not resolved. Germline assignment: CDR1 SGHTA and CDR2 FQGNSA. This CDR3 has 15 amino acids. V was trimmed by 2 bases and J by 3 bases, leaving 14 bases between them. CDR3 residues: CASSLSSQNGYEQYF. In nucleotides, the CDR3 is TGTGCCAGCAGCTTAAGTTCCCAGAATGGCTACGAGCAGTACTTC.

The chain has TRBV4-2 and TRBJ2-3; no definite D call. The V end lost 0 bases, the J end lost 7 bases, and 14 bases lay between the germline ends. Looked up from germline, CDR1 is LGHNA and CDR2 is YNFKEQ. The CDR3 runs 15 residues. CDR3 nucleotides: TGTGCCAGCAGCCAAGAGTATAGGGAAAGTAATACGCAGTATTTT. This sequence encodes CASSQEYRESNTQYF.

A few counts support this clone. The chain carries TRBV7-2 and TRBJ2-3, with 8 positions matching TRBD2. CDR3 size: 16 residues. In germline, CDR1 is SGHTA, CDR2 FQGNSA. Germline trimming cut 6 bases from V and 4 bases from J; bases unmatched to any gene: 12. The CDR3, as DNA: TGTGCCAGCAGTTCGAAGCGGGAGAGGGGGTCAGATACGCAGTATTTT. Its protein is CASSSKRERGSDTQYF.